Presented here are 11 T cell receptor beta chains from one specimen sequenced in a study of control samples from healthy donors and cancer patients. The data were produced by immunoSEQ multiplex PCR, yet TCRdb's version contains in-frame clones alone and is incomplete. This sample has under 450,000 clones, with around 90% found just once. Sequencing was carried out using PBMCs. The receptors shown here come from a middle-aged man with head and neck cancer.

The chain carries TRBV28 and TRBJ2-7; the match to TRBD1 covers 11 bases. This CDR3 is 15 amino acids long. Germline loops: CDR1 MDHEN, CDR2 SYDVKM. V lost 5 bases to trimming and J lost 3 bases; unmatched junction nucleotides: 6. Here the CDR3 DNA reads TGTGCCAGCAGTCATCCCGGGACAGGGGGCTACGAGCAGTACTTC. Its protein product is CASSHPGTGGYEQYF. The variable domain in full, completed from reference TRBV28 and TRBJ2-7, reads DVKVTQSSRYLVKRTGEKVFLECVQDMDHENMFWYRQDPGLGLRLIYFSYDVKMKEKGDIPEGYSVSREKKERFSLILESASTNQTSMYLCASSHPGTGGYEQYFGPGTRLTVT.

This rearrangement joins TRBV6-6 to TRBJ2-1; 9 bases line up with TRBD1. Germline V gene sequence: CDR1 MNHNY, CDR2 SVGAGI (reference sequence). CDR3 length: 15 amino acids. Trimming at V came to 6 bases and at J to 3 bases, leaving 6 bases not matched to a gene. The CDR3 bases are TGTGCCAGCAGCCCACAGGGGGCAGGCTACAATGAGCAGTTCTTC. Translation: CASSPQGAGYNEQFF.

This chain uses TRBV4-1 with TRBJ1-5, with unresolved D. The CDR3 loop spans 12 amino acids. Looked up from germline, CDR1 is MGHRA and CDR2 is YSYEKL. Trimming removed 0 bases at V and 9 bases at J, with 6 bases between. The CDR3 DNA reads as TGCGCCAGCAGCCAAGATGTGGGGCCCCAGCATTTT. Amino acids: CASSQDVGPQHF.

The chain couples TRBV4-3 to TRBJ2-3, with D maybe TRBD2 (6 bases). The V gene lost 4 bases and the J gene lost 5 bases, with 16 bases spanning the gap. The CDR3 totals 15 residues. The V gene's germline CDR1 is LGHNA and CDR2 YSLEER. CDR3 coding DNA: TGCGCCAGCAGCCGGCTTTGGGGGGTGAAAGATACGCAGTATTTT. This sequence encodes CASSRLWGVKDTQYF.

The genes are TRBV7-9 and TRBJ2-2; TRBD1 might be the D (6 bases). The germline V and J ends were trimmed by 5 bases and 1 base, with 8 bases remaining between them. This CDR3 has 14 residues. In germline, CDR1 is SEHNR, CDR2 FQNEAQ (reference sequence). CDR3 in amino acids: CASSPTGNTGELFF. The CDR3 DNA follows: TGTGCCAGCAGCCCGACAGGGAACACCGGGGAGCTGTTTTTT.

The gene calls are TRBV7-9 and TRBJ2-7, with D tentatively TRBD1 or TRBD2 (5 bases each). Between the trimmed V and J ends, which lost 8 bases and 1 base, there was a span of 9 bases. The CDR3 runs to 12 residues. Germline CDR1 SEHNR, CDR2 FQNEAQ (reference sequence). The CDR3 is CASLGDSYEQYF. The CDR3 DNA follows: TGTGCCAGCTTGGGGGATTCCTACGAGCAGTACTTC.

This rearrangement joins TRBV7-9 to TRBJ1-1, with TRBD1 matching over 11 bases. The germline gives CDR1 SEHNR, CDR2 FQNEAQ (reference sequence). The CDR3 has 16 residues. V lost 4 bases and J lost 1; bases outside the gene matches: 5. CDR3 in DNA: TGTGCCAGCAGCTCGGACAGGGGGCGCGGGAACACTGAAGCTTTCTTT. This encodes CASSSDRGRGNTEAFF.

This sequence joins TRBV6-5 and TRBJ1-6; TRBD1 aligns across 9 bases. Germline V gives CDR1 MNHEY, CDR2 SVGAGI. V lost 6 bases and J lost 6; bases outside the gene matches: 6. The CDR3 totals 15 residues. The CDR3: CASSAKDRGNSPLHF. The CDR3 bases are TGTGCCAGCAGCGCTAAGGACAGGGGTAATTCACCCCTCCACTTT.

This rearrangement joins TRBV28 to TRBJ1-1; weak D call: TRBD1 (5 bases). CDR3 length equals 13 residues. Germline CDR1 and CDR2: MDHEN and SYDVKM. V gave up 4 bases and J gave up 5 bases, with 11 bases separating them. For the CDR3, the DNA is TGTGCCAGCAGTTGGCATGGGGGAACTGAAGCTTTCTTT. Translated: CASSWHGGTEAFF.

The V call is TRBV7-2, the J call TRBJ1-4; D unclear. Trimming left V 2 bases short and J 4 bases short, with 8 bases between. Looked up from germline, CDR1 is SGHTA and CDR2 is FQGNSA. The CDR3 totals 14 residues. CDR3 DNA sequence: TGTGCCAGCAGCTTACTGCTCCTTAATGAAAAACTGTTTTTT. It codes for CASSLLLLNEKLFF.

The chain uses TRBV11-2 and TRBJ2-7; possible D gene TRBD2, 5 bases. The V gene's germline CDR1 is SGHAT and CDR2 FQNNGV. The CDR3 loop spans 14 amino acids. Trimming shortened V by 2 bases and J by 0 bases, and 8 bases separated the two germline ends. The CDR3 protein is CASSLSGDSYEQYF. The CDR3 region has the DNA TGTGCCAGCAGCTTATCCGGGGACTCCTACGAGCAGTACTTC.